This T cell receptor (beta chain) derives from a study of blood T cell repertoires in COVID-19. Germline assignment: CDR1 LNHDA and CDR2 SQIVND (reference sequence). Trimming took off 6 bases at V and 4 bases at J, with 10 bases between the two ends. This CDR3 region has 13 residues. Here immunoSEQ multiplex PCR was the method, and the copy in TCRdb shows in-frame clones only, minus some. Among around 100,000 clones, approximately 90% were seen once, and the ten largest hold 4% to 5.5%. The chain uses TRBV19 and TRBJ2-1; D is perhaps TRBD1 (6 bases). This TCR was sampled from a woman between 50 and 59 years old with acute or convalescent COVID-19. Sequencing was performed on peripheral blood. The CDR3 region has the DNA TGTGCCAGTAGGGGCAGGGGTTACAATGAGCAGTTCTTC. Amino acids: CASRGRGYNEQFF.